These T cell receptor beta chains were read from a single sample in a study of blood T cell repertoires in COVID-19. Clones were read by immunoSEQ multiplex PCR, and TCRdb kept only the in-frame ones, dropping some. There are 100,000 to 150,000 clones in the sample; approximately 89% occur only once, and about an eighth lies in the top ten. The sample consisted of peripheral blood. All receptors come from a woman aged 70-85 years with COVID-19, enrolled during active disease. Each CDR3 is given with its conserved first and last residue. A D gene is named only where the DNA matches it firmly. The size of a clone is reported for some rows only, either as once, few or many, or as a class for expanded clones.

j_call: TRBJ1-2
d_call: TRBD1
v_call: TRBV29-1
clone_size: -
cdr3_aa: CSADRESSGYTF
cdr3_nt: TGCAGCGCCGACAGGGAATCGAGTGGCTACACCTTC

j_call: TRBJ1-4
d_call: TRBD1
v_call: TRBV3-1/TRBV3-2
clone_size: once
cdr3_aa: CASRVTGLTNEKLFF
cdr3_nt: TGTGCCAGCAGGGTGACAGGGTTGACTAATGAAAAACTGTTTTTT

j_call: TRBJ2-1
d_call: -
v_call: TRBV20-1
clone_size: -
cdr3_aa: CSASPPRRPSSYNEQFF
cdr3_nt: TGCAGTGCTAGTCCCCCTCGGCGGCCCAGCTCCTACAATGAGCAGTTCTTC

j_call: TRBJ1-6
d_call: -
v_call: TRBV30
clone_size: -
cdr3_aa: CAWSLGGNSPLHF
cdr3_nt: TGTGCCTGGTCTCTAGGGGGTAATTCACCCCTCCACTTT

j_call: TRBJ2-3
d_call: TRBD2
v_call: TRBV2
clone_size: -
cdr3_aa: CASSVTSGGAGSDTQYF
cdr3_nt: TGTGCCAGCAGTGTGACTAGCGGGGGGGCTGGGTCAGATACGCAGTATTTT

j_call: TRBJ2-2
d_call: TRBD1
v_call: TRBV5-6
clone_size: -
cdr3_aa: CASSWDRSTGELFF
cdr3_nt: TGTGCCAGCAGCTGGGACAGGAGCACCGGGGAGCTGTTTTTT

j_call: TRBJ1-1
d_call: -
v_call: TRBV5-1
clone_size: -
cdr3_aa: CASSGRRRGNTEAFF
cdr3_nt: TGCGCCAGCAGCGGACGGCGTCGGGGGAACACTGAAGCTTTCTTT

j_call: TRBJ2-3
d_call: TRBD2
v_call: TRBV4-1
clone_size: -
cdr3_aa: CASSLRLAGGRTDTQYF
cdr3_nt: TGCGCCAGCAGCTTACGACTAGCGGGGGGGCGCACAGATACGCAGTATTTT

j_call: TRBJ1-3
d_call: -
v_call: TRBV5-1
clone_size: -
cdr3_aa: CASSESLSVPENTIYF
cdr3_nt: TGCGCCAGCAGCGAAAGCTTATCGGTCCCCGAAAACACCATATATTTT

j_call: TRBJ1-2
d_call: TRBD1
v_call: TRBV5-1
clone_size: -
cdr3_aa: CASSPGTGRQATNYGYTF
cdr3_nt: TGCGCCAGCAGCCCCGGGACAGGCCGTCAGGCGACTAACTATGGCTACACCTTC

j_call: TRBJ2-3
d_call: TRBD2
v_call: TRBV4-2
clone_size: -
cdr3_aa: CASSQEPPGRKRGSTDTQYF
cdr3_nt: TGTGCCAGCAGCCAAGAACCCCCCGGGCGAAAGCGGGGGAGCACAGATACGCAGTATTTT

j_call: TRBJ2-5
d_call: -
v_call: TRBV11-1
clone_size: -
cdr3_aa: CASTRGGETQYF
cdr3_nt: TGTGCCAGCACCCGAGGGGGAGAGACCCAGTACTTC